Each of the 2 T cell receptor beta chains below was sequenced from the same sample in a study of T cells in Graves' hyperthyroidism and ophthalmopathy. It was RNA transcripts that yielded the amplified TCR beta CDR3 regions. TCR CDR3 underwent first-round RT-PCR with the HTBI primer set. TCRdb reprocessed the multiplex PCR reads via MiXCR and lists one record per CDR3 protein. The sample holds under 250,000 distinct CDR3 sequences, roughly a quarter seen once. What was sequenced was blood. These TCRs come from a woman in her forties with Graves' ophthalmopathy.

This clonotype was observed many times. The DNA of the CDR3 is TGTGCCAGCAGCTTATTAGCGGGAGGGACTTGGGAGACCCAGTACTTC. Encoded protein: CASSLLAGGTWETQYF. The chain is built from TRBV7-2 and TRBJ2-5; TRBD2 matches at 11 bases. Germline CDR1 reads SGHTA; CDR2 reads FQGNSA. V lost 2 bases, J lost 5 bases, and 7 bases stayed unmatched. This CDR3 comprises 16 residues.

At least ten counts were recorded for this clonotype. The chain is built from TRBV2 and TRBJ1-2; the D gene is possibly TRBD1 (6 bases). The CDR3 extends over 12 amino acids. Germline CDR1 SNHLY, CDR2 FYNNEI. Trimming cost V 7 bases and J 6 bases, with 12 bases left between them. The CDR3 reads CASTSQGHGYTF. The CDR3 nucleotides are TGTGCCAGCACTAGCCAGGGGCATGGCTACACCTTC.